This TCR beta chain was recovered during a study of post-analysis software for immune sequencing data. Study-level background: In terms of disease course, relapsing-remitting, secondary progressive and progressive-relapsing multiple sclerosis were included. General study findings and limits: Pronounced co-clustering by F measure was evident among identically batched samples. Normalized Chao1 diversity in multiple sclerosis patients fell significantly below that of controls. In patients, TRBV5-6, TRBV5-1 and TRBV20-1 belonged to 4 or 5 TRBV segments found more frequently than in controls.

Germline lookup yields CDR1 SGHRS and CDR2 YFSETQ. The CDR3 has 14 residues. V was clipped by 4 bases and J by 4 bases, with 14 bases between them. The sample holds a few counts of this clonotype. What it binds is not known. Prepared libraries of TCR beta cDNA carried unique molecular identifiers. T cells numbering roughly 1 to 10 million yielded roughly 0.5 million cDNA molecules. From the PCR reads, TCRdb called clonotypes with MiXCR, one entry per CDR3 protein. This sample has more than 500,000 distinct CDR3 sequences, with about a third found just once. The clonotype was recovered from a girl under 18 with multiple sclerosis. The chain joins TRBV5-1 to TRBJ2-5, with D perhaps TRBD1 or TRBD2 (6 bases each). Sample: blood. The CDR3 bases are TGCGCCAGCAGCGGGCGGACAGCGGGAGAGACCCAGTACTTC. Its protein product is CASSGRTAGETQYF.